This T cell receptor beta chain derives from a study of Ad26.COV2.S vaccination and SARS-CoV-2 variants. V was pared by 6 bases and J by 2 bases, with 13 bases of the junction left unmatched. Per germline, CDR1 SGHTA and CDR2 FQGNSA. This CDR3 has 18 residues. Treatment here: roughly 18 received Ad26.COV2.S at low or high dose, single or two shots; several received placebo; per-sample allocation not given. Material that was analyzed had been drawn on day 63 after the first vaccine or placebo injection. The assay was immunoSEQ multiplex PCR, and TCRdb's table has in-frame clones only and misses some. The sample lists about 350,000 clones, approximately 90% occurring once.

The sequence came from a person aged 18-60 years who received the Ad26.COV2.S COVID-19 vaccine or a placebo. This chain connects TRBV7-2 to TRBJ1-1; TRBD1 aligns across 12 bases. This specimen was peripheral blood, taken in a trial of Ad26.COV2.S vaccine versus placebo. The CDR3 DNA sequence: TGTGCCAGCAGTCAAAAAGGGACAGGGGGCAAGAGAAACACTGAAGCTTTCTTT. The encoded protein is CASSQKGTGGKRNTEAFF.